Below are 19 T cell receptor beta chains sequenced from a single sample in a study of monozygotic twins with inflammatory bowel disease. TCRdb re-called the 5' RACE reads and catalogs CDR3 proteins one per entry, DNA excluded. In total, the table holds 200,000 to 250,000 distinct CDR3 sequences. Material for sequencing was blood. These receptors all come from a human donor with ulcerative colitis or Crohn's disease, or a healthy co-twin of an affected twin (not recorded which).

The chain's CDR3 is CATSALVGTNEKLFF. The chain links TRBV24-1 to TRBJ1-4. Germline assignment: CDR1 KGHDR and CDR2 SFDVKD. The CDR3 runs to 15 residues.

The chain carries TRBV11-1 and TRBJ2-2; TCRdb calls TRBD1, which cannot be checked without DNA. The CDR3 runs to 18 residues. Looked up from germline, CDR1 is SGHAT and CDR2 is FQDESV (reference sequence). CDR3 residues: CASSLPARDRRGTGELFF.

V usage is TRBV5-5 and J usage is TRBJ2-5; TCRdb picks TRBD1, but there is no DNA to check that call. CDR1 SGHKS and CDR2 YYEKEE come from the germline V gene (reference sequence). The length of the CDR3 is 16 residues. The CDR3 is CASSFRAPLATETQYF.

The chain has TRBV6-5 and TRBJ2-3; TCRdb outputs TRBD2, but without DNA this stays unchecked. CDR3 length: 11 residues. The germline V gene encodes CDR1 MNHEY and CDR2 SVGAGI. Here the CDR3 reads CASRGRDTQYF.

The chain is built from TRBV5-1 and TRBJ2-1. The length of the CDR3 is 15 residues. Germline-derived CDR1 and CDR2 are SGHRS and YFSETQ. CDR3 loop: CASSLEGMRANEQFF.

The gene calls are TRBV7-2 and TRBJ1-1; TCRdb's assignment of TRBD1 cannot be checked, as there is no DNA. Looked up from germline, CDR1 is SGHTA and CDR2 is FQGNSA. CDR3 length: 15 amino acids. The CDR3 loop reads CASSTNSGANTEAFF.

The chain couples TRBV5-5 to TRBJ1-3; as DNA is missing, the TRBD1 call by TCRdb cannot be tested. CDR1 and CDR2 (germline): SGHKS, YYEKEE (reference sequence). The CDR3 is made up of 15 amino acids. This CDR3 reads CASSDPTGQGNTIYF.

The rearrangement joins TRBV7-8 to TRBJ1-1; TCRdb gives TRBD1 as the D gene, but with no DNA this cannot be confirmed. The CDR3 sequence is 15 residues long. Germline values: CDR1 SGHVS, CDR2 FQNEAQ. CDR3 in amino acids: CASSLLTGVNTEAFF.

This chain connects TRBV5-1 to TRBJ2-1; TCRdb's D gene call, TRBD2, goes unchecked for lack of DNA. CDR3 size: 17 residues. Looked up from germline, CDR1 is SGHRS and CDR2 is YFSETQ. The CDR3 region is CASSLVPGTSGSNEQFF.

The chain recombines TRBV6-1 with TRBJ1-1; the TRBD1 assignment by TCRdb is unverifiable without DNA. CDR1 is MNHNS, CDR2 SASEGT, per germline. The CDR3 length is 16 residues. The CDR3: CASRLQGARAEYEAFF.

The rearrangement links TRBV12-3 or TRBV12-4 to TRBJ1-1. This CDR3 has 13 amino acids. The CDR3 protein is CASIPLNISEAFF.

This chain links TRBV4-1 with TRBJ1-1. This CDR3 has 15 residues. Germline-derived CDR1 and CDR2 are MGHRA and YSYEKL. CDR3 protein: CASSQVQLQNTEAFF.

The chain is built from TRBV27 and TRBJ1-5; there is no DNA to check the TCRdb D call of TRBD1. This CDR3 is built from 13 residues. From germline, CDR1 is MNHEY and CDR2 SMNVEV (reference sequence). CDR3 residues: CASSLTGGSLQHF.

This chain links TRBV20-1 with TRBJ2-3; TCRdb's D gene call, TRBD2, goes unchecked for lack of DNA. The CDR3 extends over 14 amino acids. Per germline, CDR1 DFQATT and CDR2 SNEGSKA (reference sequence). CDR3 sequence reads: CSARPTTAVDTQYF.

The J gene is TRBJ2-2, the V gene TRBV7-8; TCRdb indicates TRBD1, and absent DNA this call remains unverified. The CDR3 length is 14 residues. The V gene's germline CDR1 is SGHVS and CDR2 FQNEAQ. CDR3 protein: CASSSQVPGGELFF.

The chain employs TRBV12-3 or TRBV12-4 and TRBJ1-1. This CDR3 region has 11 residues. The CDR3 is CASSFGMAAFF.

The genes are TRBV20-1 and TRBJ2-1; the TRBD1 assignment by TCRdb is unverifiable without DNA. This CDR3 has 11 residues. The germline gives CDR1 DFQATT, CDR2 SNEGSKA (reference sequence). This chain's CDR3 is CSPSPGGEQFF.

The V call is TRBV6-1, the J call TRBJ2-3; TCRdb's D gene call, TRBD1, goes unchecked for lack of DNA. Germline CDR1 and CDR2: MNHNS and SASEGT. The CDR3 spans 16 residues. CDR3 sequence reads: CASSEFEGGTTDTQYF.

This rearrangement joins TRBV24-1 to TRBJ2-5; TCRdb's assignment of TRBD1 cannot be checked, as there is no DNA. Germline CDR1 and CDR2: KGHDR and SFDVKD. CDR3 length equals 15 residues. This chain's CDR3 is CATSDTRDRDETQYF.